This is a list of T cell receptor beta chains from one sample in a study of blood T cell repertoires in COVID-19. The assay was immunoSEQ multiplex PCR, and TCRdb's table has in-frame clones only and misses some. The sample lists about 200,000 clones, more than 85% occurring once. Sequencing was performed on PBMCs or T cells enriched from blood (not recorded which). The receptors stem from a woman in her thirties or forties in a cohort exposed to, infected with or recovered from COVID-19 (not recorded which). Both conserved end residues are part of each CDR3. A D gene is named only where the DNA matches it firmly. The size entry is marked missing in some rows and otherwise reads once, few, many or a size class.

TRBJ2-1	TRBD2	TRBV29-1	NA	CSVDDPTSGAYNEQFF	TGCAGCGTCGACGATCCGACTAGCGGGGCCTACAATGAGCAGTTCTTC
TRBJ1-2	TRBD1	TRBV7-6	NA	CASSSATGGGGGYTF	TGTGCCAGCAGCTCGGCTACAGGGGGCGGAGGTGGCTACACCTTC
TRBJ1-1	TRBD1	TRBV5-4	NA	CASSHGTVNTEAFF	TGTGCCAGCAGCCACGGGACAGTGAACACTGAAGCTTTCTTT
TRBJ2-1	NA	TRBV6-5	NA	CASSYDRISNEQFF	TGTGCCAGCAGTTACGACAGGATCTCGAATGAGCAGTTCTTC
TRBJ1-1	NA	TRBV18	few	CASSPTVEVTEAFF	TGTGCCAGCTCCCCGACAGTCGAGGTCACTGAAGCTTTCTTT
TRBJ2-1	NA	TRBV7-9	NA	CASSTPQKTENEQFF	TGTGCCAGCAGCACTCCACAAAAGACTGAAAATGAGCAGTTCTTC
TRBJ2-1	TRBD1	TRBV19	NA	CASSIGQGVRNEQFF	TGTGCCAGTAGTATAGGACAGGGGGTGCGCAATGAGCAGTTCTTC
TRBJ1-5	NA	TRBV28	NA	CASSFRGGGQPQHF	TGTGCCAGCAGTTTCAGGGGAGGGGGTCAGCCCCAGCATTTT
TRBJ2-3	NA	TRBV7-9	NA	CASSLTTGIGTDTQYF	TGTGCCAGCAGCTTAACCACAGGGATTGGCACAGATACGCAGTATTTT
TRBJ2-3	TRBD1	TRBV9	few	CASSVWGQSTDTQYF	TGTGCCAGCAGCGTGTGGGGACAGAGCACAGATACGCAGTATTTT
TRBJ1-1	NA	TRBV29-1	few	CSVRQVLNTEAFF	TGCAGCGTAAGACAGGTTCTGAACACTGAAGCTTTCTTT
TRBJ2-3	NA	TRBV5-1	NA	CASSLAPGSTDTQYF	TGCGCCAGCAGCTTGGCCCCGGGTAGCACAGATACGCAGTATTTT
TRBJ2-1	TRBD2	TRBV24-1	NA	CATSDLNRGKTSGEHNEQFF	TGTGCCACCAGTGATTTAAACAGGGGAAAGACTAGCGGGGAACACAATGAGCAGTTCTTC
TRBJ1-5	TRBD1	TRBV2	NA	CASYTSQGDQPQHF	TGTGCCAGCTATACCTCACAGGGGGATCAGCCCCAGCATTTT
TRBJ2-1	NA	TRBV27	NA	CASSLRGGGYNEQFF	TGTGCCAGCAGTCTAAGGGGAGGGGGGTACAATGAGCAGTTCTTC
TRBJ1-6	NA	TRBV19	NA	CASSPHRRQSSPLHF	TGTGCCAGTAGTCCTCATCGGAGGCAGTCCTCACCCCTCCACTTT
TRBJ1-1	NA	TRBV28	NA	CASSWGGNTEAFF	TGTGCCAGCAGCTGGGGGGGGAACACTGAAGCTTTCTTT
TRBJ1-5	NA	TRBV27	NA	CASSLVSNQPQHF	TGTGCCAGCAGTTTAGTCTCCAATCAGCCCCAGCATTTT
TRBJ1-2	TRBD1	TRBV4-2	NA	CASSRGTGSIGYTF	TGTGCCAGCAGCCGAGGGACAGGGTCTATTGGCTACACCTTC
TRBJ1-1	TRBD1	TRBV18	NA	CASSRQGASLNTEAFF	TGTGCCAGCTCACGACAGGGGGCCTCCCTGAACACTGAAGCTTTCTTT
TRBJ1-2	TRBD1	TRBV4-1	NA	CASSRSRDSFYGYTF	TGCGCCAGCAGCCGATCACGGGACAGCTTCTATGGCTACACCTTC
TRBJ2-2	TRBD2	TRBV16	NA	CASSQSNLLAGRGELFF	TGTGCCAGCAGCCAATCGAATCTCCTAGCGGGACGCGGGGAGCTGTTTTTT
TRBJ1-4	NA	TRBV5-5	NA	CASSWGVDRTNEKLFF	TGTGCCAGCAGCTGGGGCGTGGACAGAACTAATGAAAAACTGTTTTTT
TRBJ2-3	NA	TRBV12-3/TRBV12-4	NA	CASSGGGPDTQYF	TGTGCCAGCAGTGGGGGGGGGCCAGATACGCAGTATTTT
TRBJ1-5	NA	TRBV27	NA	CASSFFFGQPQHF	TGTGCCAGCAGTTTCTTCTTTGGCCAGCCCCAGCATTTT
TRBJ2-3	TRBD2	TRBV30	NA	CAWRGLAGVYDTQYF	TGTGCCTGGAGAGGGCTAGCGGGAGTGTATGATACGCAGTATTTT
TRBJ2-7	TRBD2	TRBV4-1	NA	CASSQDPVGLAIYEQYF	TGCGCCAGCAGCCAAGATCCGGTGGGACTAGCAATCTACGAGCAGTACTTC
TRBJ2-1	TRBD2	TRBV5-4	NA	CASSFPREVPHEQFF	TGTGCCAGCAGCTTTCCGCGGGAGGTACCACATGAGCAGTTCTTC
TRBJ1-1	TRBD1	TRBV11-2	NA	CASSPRQGWTEAFF	TGTGCCAGCAGCCCCCGACAGGGATGGACTGAAGCTTTCTTT
TRBJ1-1	NA	TRBV5-6	NA	CASSLSTRGEAFF	TGTGCCAGCAGCTTATCGACCCGAGGTGAAGCTTTCTTT
TRBJ1-4	NA	TRBV5-1	NA	CASSLERGGYEKLFF	TGCGCCAGCAGCTTGGAAAGGGGGGGTTATGAAAAACTGTTTTTT
TRBJ2-7	TRBD1	TRBV7-9	NA	CASSLTSGQGKMSYEQYF	TGTGCCAGCAGCTTAACCTCGGGACAGGGAAAGATGTCCTACGAGCAGTACTTC
TRBJ2-5	NA	TRBV5-5	NA	CASRLAFAGSQETQYF	TGTGCCAGCAGGCTTGCCTTCGCGGGATCGCAAGAGACCCAGTACTTC
TRBJ1-1	TRBD1	TRBV27	NA	CASSLHTGVTEAFF	TGTGCCAGCAGTTTACACACAGGGGTGACTGAAGCTTTCTTT
TRBJ2-2	TRBD2	TRBV3-1/TRBV3-2	NA	CASSPSRTSVTGELFF	TGTGCCAGCAGCCCGAGTCGGACTAGCGTCACCGGGGAGCTGTTTTTT
TRBJ1-6	NA	TRBV7-8	NA	CASSVRDTNSPLHF	TGTGCCAGCAGCGTCCGGGACACCAATTCACCCCTCCACTTT
TRBJ1-4	NA	TRBV12-3/TRBV12-4	NA	CASSLAREKLFF	TGTGCCAGCAGTTTAGCGAGGGAAAAACTGTTTTTT
TRBJ2-7	NA	TRBV30	NA	CAWDGQAYEQYF	TGTGCCTGGGACGGACAAGCCTACGAGCAGTACTTC
TRBJ1-2	TRBD1	TRBV28	NA	CASRQFDRGYGYTF	TGTGCCAGCAGACAGTTTGACAGGGGATATGGCTACACCTTC
TRBJ1-4	NA	TRBV18	few	CASSSGSPWTNEKLFF	TGTGCCAGCTCATCCGGGTCCCCCTGGACTAATGAAAAACTGTTTTTT
TRBJ1-1	NA	TRBV5-4	once	CASSLDRPELRDTEAFF	TGTGCCAGCAGCTTGGATCGGCCAGAGCTCCGGGACACTGAAGCTTTCTTT
TRBJ2-5	TRBD1	TRBV11-3	once	CASSLPGQGLRTQYF	TGTGCCAGCAGCTTACCGGGACAGGGTCTTAGGACCCAGTACTTC
TRBJ2-3	NA	TRBV24-1	NA	CATSARERETDTQYF	TGTGCCACCAGTGCCCGGGAGAGGGAAACAGATACGCAGTATTTT
TRBJ2-7	TRBD1	TRBV5-1	few	CASSPTGKYEQYF	TGCGCCAGCTCCCCGACAGGGAAGTACGAGCAGTACTTC
TRBJ1-6	NA	TRBV28	once	CASSGRKTGSYNSPLHF	TGTGCCAGCAGCGGCCGAAAAACGGGCTCCTATAATTCACCCCTCCACTTT
TRBJ1-1	TRBD1	TRBV19	few	CASSRTTGGRLNTEAFF	TGTGCCAGTAGTAGGACAACAGGGGGAAGGTTGAACACTGAAGCTTTCTTT